One sample yielded the 15 T cell receptor beta chains listed below, sequenced in a study of T cell responses to AZD1222 COVID-19 vaccine. TCRdb's copy holds only in-frame clones and misses some; the assay was immunoSEQ multiplex PCR. This sample yields tens of thousands of clones, of which more than 90% are seen a single time; 4% to 5% belongs to the top ten. The material sequenced was peripheral blood, taken on day 0 of AZD1222 vaccination. The receptor set was obtained from an adult in good health.

The chain has TRBV6-1 and TRBJ2-7; 10 bases are shared with TRBD2. This CDR3 is built from 16 residues. CDR1 and CDR2 (germline): MNHNS, SASEGT. Trimming removed 4 bases from V and 5 bases from J; junction bases left unmatched: 11. CDR3: CASSGAGTSESNEQYF. CDR3 coding DNA: TGTGCCAGCAGTGGAGCCGGGACTAGCGAAAGCAACGAGCAGTACTTC.

The V and J genes are TRBV5-8 and TRBJ1-1; D gene unclear. Germline CDR1 is SGHTS and CDR2 is YDEGEE. Between the trimmed V and J ends, which lost 4 bases and 1 base, there was a span of 17 bases. This CDR3 comprises 16 residues. The CDR3 DNA sequence: TGTGCCAGCAGCCTGCCAGTATTCCGGAAGAACACTGAAGCTTTCTTT. Its translation is CASSLPVFRKNTEAFF.

The chain combines TRBV7-2 with TRBJ2-1; D may be TRBD2 (6 bases). Germline lookup yields CDR1 SGHTA and CDR2 FQGNSA. The CDR3 covers 18 residues. Trimming shortened V by 6 bases and J by 3 bases, and 24 bases separated the two germline ends. For the CDR3, the DNA is TGTGCCAGCAGTCCCTCGGGCTATTCCCACGGGGGCTACAATGAGCAGTTCTTC. Its translation is CASSPSGYSHGGYNEQFF. The complete variable domain, with remaining parts taken from reference TRBV7-2 and TRBJ2-1, reads GAGVSQSPSNKVTEKGKDVELRCDPISGHTALYWYRQSLGQGLEFLIYFQGNSAPDKSGLPSDRFSAERTGGSVSTLTIQRTQQEDSAVYLCASSPSGYSHGGYNEQFFGPGTRLTVL.

The genes are TRBV7-7 and TRBJ1-4, with 7 bases lining up with TRBD1. The trim removed 5 bases at V and 5 bases at J, leaving 5 bases unmatched. From germline, CDR1 is SSHAT and CDR2 FNYEAQ (reference sequence). The CDR3 is made up of 14 amino acids. DNA for the CDR3: TGTGCCAGCAGCGTAGGGACAGAGAATGAAAAACTGTTTTTT. Its protein is CASSVGTENEKLFF.

V and J are TRBV5-8 and TRBJ2-7, with D perhaps matching TRBD2 (6 bases). The germline V and J ends were trimmed by 2 bases and 3 bases, with 12 bases remaining between them. The CDR3 runs 14 residues. CDR1 is SGHTS and CDR2 is YDEGEE in the germline V gene. The CDR3 protein is CASSFGGLNYEQYF. CDR3 DNA sequence: TGTGCCAGCAGCTTTGGAGGGTTGAACTACGAGCAGTACTTC.

This chain uses TRBV28 with TRBJ1-3; no reliable D call. The V end lost 4 bases, the J end lost 4 bases, and 2 bases lay between the germline ends. CDR1 is MDHEN, CDR2 SYDVKM, per germline. CDR3 length equals 11 residues. DNA for the CDR3: TGTGCCAGCAGTTGGGGAAACACCATATATTTT. Its protein product is CASSWGNTIYF.

This chain joins TRBV7-2 and TRBJ1-2, with D perhaps TRBD1 (5 bases). The ends were cut back, 3 bases at V and 3 bases at J, with 8 bases in the middle. This CDR3 spans 13 amino acids. Germline CDR1 reads SGHTA; CDR2 reads FQGNSA. The CDR3 loop reads CASSFGRDYGYTF. The CDR3 nucleotides are TGTGCCAGCAGCTTCGGCAGGGACTATGGCTACACCTTC. The full variable domain, completed using reference TRBV7-2 and TRBJ1-2, is GAGVSQSPSNKVTEKGKDVELRCDPISGHTALYWYRQSLGQGLEFLIYFQGNSAPDKSGLPSDRFSAERTGGSVSTLTIQRTQQEDSAVYLCASSFGRDYGYTFGSGTRLTVV.

V gene TRBV11-3 combines with J gene TRBJ2-2; weak D call: TRBD2 (6 bases). The V and J ends lost 9 bases and 2 bases respectively, with 10 bases between them. The CDR3 contains 13 residues. The V gene's germline CDR1 is SGHNT and CDR2 YENEEA. The CDR3 loop is CASGGANTGELFF. The CDR3 bases are TGTGCCAGTGGCGGGGCAAACACCGGGGAGCTGTTTTTT.

The genes are TRBV2 and TRBJ2-7; D ambiguous. The CDR3 extends over 13 amino acids. Trimming removed 1 base from V and 6 bases from J, with 10 bases in between. In germline, CDR1 is SNHLY, CDR2 FYNNEI. Written as DNA, the CDR3 is TGTGCCAGCAGTGAAGATACAGTGGGCGAGCAGTACTTC. The encoded protein is CASSEDTVGEQYF.

The chain couples TRBV7-8 to TRBJ2-2, with 8 bases matching TRBD1. This CDR3 region has 15 residues. Germline CDR1 and CDR2: SGHVS and FQNEAQ. The V segment lost 7 bases and the J segment 3 bases; nucleotides outside the gene matches: 7. CDR3 DNA sequence: TGTGCCAGCACCCCCCAGGGGGCCCACACCGGGGAGCTGTTTTTT. Translation gives CASTPQGAHTGELFF.

The V gene is TRBV6-5, the J gene TRBJ2-7, with 9 bases matching TRBD1. The CDR3 runs 14 residues. Germline V gene data show CDR1 as MNHEY and CDR2 as SVGAGI. The J segment lost 3 bases and the V segment lost 10 bases, leaving 10 bases of the junction unmatched. CDR3 sequence: CATDQPGQGYEQYF. CDR3 nucleotide sequence: TGTGCCACCGATCAGCCGGGACAGGGCTACGAGCAGTACTTC.

This chain uses TRBV30 with TRBJ1-6; D call uncertain. Trimming left V 5 bases short and J 8 bases short, with 13 bases between. From germline, CDR1 is GTSNPN and CDR2 SVGIG (reference sequence). There are 13 residues in the CDR3. The CDR3 protein is CAWAGASYSPLHF. The CDR3 DNA is TGTGCCTGGGCGGGTGCCTCCTATTCACCCCTCCACTTT.

The chain couples TRBV7-9 to TRBJ1-5; D remains unclear. From germline, CDR1 is SEHNR and CDR2 FQNEAQ (reference sequence). The CDR3 is made up of 12 amino acids. Between the trimmed V and J ends, which lost 3 bases and 5 bases, there was a span of 5 bases. For the CDR3, the DNA is TGTGCCAGCAGCTTCGCAGATCAGCCCCAGCATTTT. Protein sequence: CASSFADQPQHF.

V and J are TRBV5-1 and TRBJ1-2; 7 bases line up with TRBD1. The CDR3 has 14 residues. Germline trimming cut 6 bases from V and 2 bases from J; bases unmatched to any gene: 7. CDR1 and CDR2 (germline): SGHRS, YFSETQ. DNA for the CDR3: TGCGCCAGCAATGCCGGACAGGCAAACTATGGCTACACCTTC. Translation gives CASNAGQANYGYTF.

The V call is TRBV12-3 or TRBV12-4, the J call TRBJ2-1, with a weak D call TRBD2 (5 bases). The V and J ends lost 6 bases and 6 bases respectively, with 12 bases between them. The CDR3 runs 13 residues. CDR3: CASSPTEGNEQFF. CDR3 nucleotide sequence: TGTGCCAGCAGCCCCACTGAGGGCAATGAGCAGTTCTTC.